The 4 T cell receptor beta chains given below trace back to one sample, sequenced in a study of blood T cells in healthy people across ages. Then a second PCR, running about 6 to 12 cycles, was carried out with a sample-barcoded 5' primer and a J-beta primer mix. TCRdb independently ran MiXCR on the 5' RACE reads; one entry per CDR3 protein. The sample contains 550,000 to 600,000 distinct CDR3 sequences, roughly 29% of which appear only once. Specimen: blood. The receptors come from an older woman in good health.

The CDR3 loop reads CSVEDGGVNTGELFF. DNA for the CDR3: TGCAGCGTTGAAGATGGAGGGGTTAACACCGGGGAGCTGTTTTTT. The genes are TRBV29-1 and TRBJ2-2, with D possibly matching TRBD2 (6 bases). Between the trimmed V and J ends, which lost 0 bases and 2 bases, there was a span of 10 bases. This CDR3 is 15 amino acids long. CDR1 is SQVTM and CDR2 is ANQGSEA in the germline V gene.

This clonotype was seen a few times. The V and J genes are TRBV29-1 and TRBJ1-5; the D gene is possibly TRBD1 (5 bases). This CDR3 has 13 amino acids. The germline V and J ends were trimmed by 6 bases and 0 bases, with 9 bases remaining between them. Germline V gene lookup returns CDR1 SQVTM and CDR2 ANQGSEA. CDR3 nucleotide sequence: TGCAGCGTCGCCGGGACTAGCAATCAGCCCCAGCATTTT. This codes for CSVAGTSNQPQHF.

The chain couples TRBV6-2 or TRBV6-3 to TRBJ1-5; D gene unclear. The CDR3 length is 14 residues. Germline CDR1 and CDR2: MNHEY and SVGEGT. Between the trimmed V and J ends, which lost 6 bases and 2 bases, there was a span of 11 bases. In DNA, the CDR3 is TGTGCCAGCAGAAGTAGGTTTGGCAATCAGCCCCAGCATTTT. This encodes CASRSRFGNQPQHF.

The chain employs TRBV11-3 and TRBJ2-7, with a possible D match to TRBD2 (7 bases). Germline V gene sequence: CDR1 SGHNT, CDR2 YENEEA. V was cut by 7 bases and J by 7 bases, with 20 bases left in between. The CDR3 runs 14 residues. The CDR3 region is CASTSSGGSVEQYF. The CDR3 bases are TGTGCCAGCACTTCTTCGGGGGGCTCCGTGGAGCAGTACTTC.